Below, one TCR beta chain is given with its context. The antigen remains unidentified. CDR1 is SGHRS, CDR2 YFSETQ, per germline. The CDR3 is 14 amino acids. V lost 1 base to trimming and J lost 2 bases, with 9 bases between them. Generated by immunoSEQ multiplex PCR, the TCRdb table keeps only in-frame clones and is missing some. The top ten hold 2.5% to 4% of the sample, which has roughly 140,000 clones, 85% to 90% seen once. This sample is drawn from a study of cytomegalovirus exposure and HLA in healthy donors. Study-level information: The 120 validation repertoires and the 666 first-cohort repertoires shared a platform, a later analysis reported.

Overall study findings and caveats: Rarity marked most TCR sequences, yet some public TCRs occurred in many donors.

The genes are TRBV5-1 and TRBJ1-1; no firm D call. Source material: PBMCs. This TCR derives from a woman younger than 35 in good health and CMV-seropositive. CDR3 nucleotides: TGCGCCAGCAGCTTGTCGGGTCTTAACACTGAAGCTTTCTTT. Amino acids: CASSLSGLNTEAFF.